Below are 19 T cell receptor beta chains sequenced from a single sample in a study of response to subunit inactivated influenza vaccine. TCRdb processed the RT-PCR reads anew with MiXCR; each CDR3 protein has one entry. The sample consists of 800,000 or so distinct CDR3 sequences, 20% to 25% of them appearing once. The sample in question was PBMCs from blood, obtained more than 4 days after vaccination. Receptors originate from a man aged 50-59 years who received an inactivated influenza vaccine.

This clonotype was detected many times. The chain recombines TRBV7-2 with TRBJ2-1; 8 nucleotides agree with TRBD2. From germline, CDR1 is SGHTA and CDR2 FQGNSA. J gave up 2 bases and V 5 bases, and 2 bases lay outside the gene matches. The CDR3 covers 14 residues. CDR3 region: CASSRGGAYNEQFF. The CDR3 nucleotides read TGTGCCAGCAGCCGGGGGGGCGCCTACAATGAGCAGTTCTTC. Drawing the rest from reference TRBV7-2 and TRBJ2-1, the complete variable domain is GAGVSQSPSNKVTEKGKDVELRCDPISGHTALYWYRQSLGQGLEFLIYFQGNSAPDKSGLPSDRFSAERTGGSVSTLTIQRTQQEDSAVYLCASSRGGAYNEQFFGPGTRLTVL.

V usage is TRBV28 and J usage is TRBJ2-1; D is possibly TRBD1 (5 bases). CDR3 length equals 15 residues. CDR1 MDHEN and CDR2 SYDVKM come from the germline V gene. V lost 3 bases, J lost 2 bases, and 11 bases lay in between. The CDR3 here is CASSFRQSAYNEQFF. CDR3 sequence (DNA): TGTGCCAGCAGTTTTCGACAGAGCGCCTACAATGAGCAGTTCTTC.

V and J are TRBV30 and TRBJ1-6; a possible D gene is TRBD1 (5 bases). In germline, CDR1 is GTSNPN, CDR2 SVGIG (reference sequence). V dropped 1 base and J dropped 7 bases, with 8 bases sitting between them. The CDR3 is 13 amino acids. CDR3 sequence reads: CAWSEQENSPLHF. CDR3 nucleotide sequence: TGTGCCTGGAGTGAACAGGAAAATTCACCCCTCCACTTT. Full variable domain (missing parts from reference TRBV30 and TRBJ1-6): SQTIHQWPATLVQPVGSPLSLECTVEGTSNPNLYWYRQAAGRGLQLLFYSVGIGQISSEVPQNLSASRPQDRQFILSSKKLLLSDSGFYLCAWSEQENSPLHFGNGTRLTVT.

In this sample, this clonotype turned up many times. The chain links TRBV12-3 or TRBV12-4 to TRBJ2-7; 9 positions match TRBD1. V lost 4 bases, J lost 2 bases, and 3 bases stayed unmatched. The CDR3 has 14 amino acids. In nucleotides, the CDR3 is TGTGCCAGCAGTTCCGGGACAGGGCCCTACGAGCAGTACTTC. Protein product: CASSSGTGPYEQYF.

The V gene is TRBV15, the J gene TRBJ2-5, with D possibly being TRBD2 (5 bases). Germline CDR1 LNHNV, CDR2 YYDKDF (reference sequence). Trimming took off 5 bases at V and 5 bases at J, with 15 bases between the two ends. CDR3 length equals 14 residues. The DNA of the CDR3 is TGTGCCACCAGCTCGTACACCCAGCGGGAGACCCAGTACTTC. Its protein product is CATSSYTQRETQYF. The full variable domain, rest sourced from reference TRBV15 and TRBJ2-5, is DAMVIQNPRYQVTQFGKPVTLSCSQTLNHNVMYWYQQKSSQAPKLLFHYYDKDFNNEADTPDNFQSRRPNTSFCFLDIRSPGLGDTAMYLCATSSYTQRETQYFGPGTRLLVL.

This CDR3 reads CASSQDGERNSPLHF. The CDR3 coding sequence is TGCGCCAGCAGCCAAGATGGCGAAAGGAATTCACCCCTCCACTTT. The chain combines TRBV4-3 with TRBJ1-6; D gene ambiguous. V gave up 0 bases and J gave up 7 bases, with 10 bases separating them. CDR3 size: 15 residues. Germline CDR1 and CDR2: LGHNA and YSLEER.

This chain uses TRBV5-1 with TRBJ2-7, with D possibly TRBD1 on 5 matching bases. This CDR3 has 16 amino acids. Germline V gene sequence: CDR1 SGHRS, CDR2 YFSETQ. Trimming removed 7 bases from V and 1 base from J, with 21 bases in between. In DNA, the CDR3 is TGCGCCAGCTTTGAGCCCAGGGTACGTGGATCCTACGAGCAGTACTTC. It encodes CASFEPRVRGSYEQYF.

This clonotype has a handful of counts. The CDR3 DNA follows: TGTGCCAGCAGCTTAGAGGGGGGGTCACGTTCACCCCTCCACTTT. Translating it yields CASSLEGGSRSPLHF. The V call is TRBV7-2, the J call TRBJ1-6; TRBD1 might be the D (6 bases). V dropped 1 base and J dropped 9 bases, with 13 bases sitting between them. Germline values: CDR1 SGHTA, CDR2 FQGNSA. The CDR3 consists of 15 residues.

This clonotype was seen more than once but under ten times. The chain joins TRBV9 to TRBJ2-2, with no clear D. CDR1 and CDR2 from the germline V gene are SGDLS and YYNGEE. Trimming removed 0 bases at V and 6 bases at J, with 12 bases between. The CDR3 runs 15 residues. The CDR3 loop reads CASSVGRRGPGELFF. CDR3 nucleotide sequence: TGTGCCAGCAGCGTAGGGCGGCGTGGGCCCGGGGAGCTGTTTTTT.

The chain joins TRBV12-3 or TRBV12-4 to TRBJ1-2, with TRBD1 matching over 8 bases. This CDR3 comprises 14 residues. The junction had 10 bases not matched to a gene; V was cut back by 6 bases and J by 7 bases. CDR3 bases: TGTGCCAGCAGGTCAGGACAGGGCTTTGGTGGCTACACCTTC. Translation: CASRSGQGFGGYTF.

Ten or more counts support this clonotype. The V gene is TRBV24-1, the J gene TRBJ2-4; 10 positions match TRBD1. The CDR3 is 15 residues long. V lost 1 base, J lost 6 bases, and 2 bases stayed unmatched. Germline V gene lookup returns CDR1 KGHDR and CDR2 SFDVKD. As DNA, the CDR3 is TGTGCCACCAGTGATTTCGGGGACAGGGGAAACATTCAGTACTTC. Protein: CATSDFGDRGNIQYF.

This chain joins TRBV12-3 or TRBV12-4 and TRBJ2-7, with 7 bases lining up with TRBD2. The CDR3 has 14 amino acids. Trimming at V came to 3 bases and at J to 3 bases, leaving 5 bases not matched to a gene. In nucleotides, the CDR3 is TGTGCCAGCAGTTTTGGGGGGGACGGCTACGAGCAGTACTTC. Its protein product is CASSFGGDGYEQYF.

The chain couples TRBV5-5 to TRBJ1-2; possible D gene TRBD1, 5 bases. V shed 4 bases and J shed 1 base, with 11 bases lying between them. Germline V lookup: CDR1 SGHKS, CDR2 YYEKEE (reference sequence). The CDR3 spans 14 residues. CDR3 protein: CASSPGDLNYGYTF. The CDR3 bases are TGTGCCAGCAGCCCCGGGGACCTTAACTATGGCTACACCTTC.

V usage is TRBV18 and J usage is TRBJ1-1, with 10 positions matching TRBD1. This CDR3 comprises 14 residues. V was clipped by 8 bases and J by 1 base; unmatched bases: 4. Germline assignment: CDR1 KGHSH and CDR2 LQKENI. The CDR3 loop reads CASGDRGRNTEAFF. CDR3 coding DNA: TGTGCCAGCGGGGACAGGGGACGGAACACTGAAGCTTTCTTT.

The chain combines TRBV12-3 or TRBV12-4 with TRBJ2-5; D gene unclear. CDR3 length equals 14 residues. Between the trimmed V and J ends, which lost 8 bases and 0 bases, there was a span of 13 bases. The CDR3 nucleotides are TGTGCCAGCCGCGCAGCCAGCGACCAAGAGACCCAGTACTTC. Protein product: CASRAASDQETQYF.

This clonotype was seen only a few times. This sequence joins TRBV24-1 and TRBJ2-2; D is possibly TRBD1 (5 bases). Trimming took 3 bases from V and 3 from J, leaving 7 bases between them. The CDR3 loop spans 14 amino acids. Germline assignment: CDR1 KGHDR and CDR2 SFDVKD. The DNA of the CDR3 is TGTGCCACCAGTGATCCAGGGTACACCGGGGAGCTGTTTTTT. Amino acid sequence: CATSDPGYTGELFF.

At least ten counts were recorded for this clonotype. The chain combines TRBV29-1 with TRBJ2-1, with 15 bases identical to TRBD2. The CDR3 sequence is 16 residues long. The V gene's germline CDR1 is SQVTM and CDR2 ANQGSEA. Trimming at V came to 4 bases and at J to 3 bases, leaving 4 bases not matched to a gene. The CDR3 sequence: CSVAGTSGRSYNEQFF. In DNA, the CDR3 is TGCAGCGTTGCGGGGACTAGCGGGAGGAGCTACAATGAGCAGTTCTTC.

This chain joins TRBV4-2 and TRBJ2-1, with D possibly being TRBD2 (5 bases). The V end lost 0 bases, the J end lost 10 bases, and 13 bases lay between the germline ends. Germline V gives CDR1 LGHNA, CDR2 YNFKEQ. The CDR3 runs 14 residues. In DNA form, the CDR3 reads TGTGCCAGCAGCCAAGATATGAGGGTGGAGGAGCAGTTCTTC. It translates to CASSQDMRVEEQFF.

This clonotype was observed a few times. The rearrangement links TRBV3-1 to TRBJ2-1; 13 nucleotides match TRBD2. The germline gives CDR1 LGHDT, CDR2 YNNKEL (reference sequence). This CDR3 has 17 amino acids. J gave up 7 bases and V 1 base, and 7 bases lay outside the gene matches. The CDR3 spells CASSQAGLAGVVNEQFF. DNA for the CDR3: TGTGCCAGCAGCCAAGCCGGACTAGCGGGAGTGGTGAATGAGCAGTTCTTC.